What follows are 16 T cell receptor beta chains derived from one specimen sequenced in a study of blood T cells in healthy people across ages. Through a sample-barcoded 5' primer and a J-beta primer mix, a second PCR was run for roughly 7 to 11 cycles. TCRdb passed the 5' RACE reads through MiXCR, listing each CDR3 protein once. Of over 600,000 distinct CDR3 sequences detected, around 43% appear once; the ten largest clones hold 25% to 30%. The sample consisted of blood. Receptors were obtained from an elderly man in good health.

The chain employs TRBV29-1 and TRBJ1-1; a weak D match, TRBD1 (6 bases). This CDR3 has 12 amino acids. Trimming took off 7 bases at V and 6 bases at J, with 15 bases between the two ends. From germline, CDR1 is SQVTM and CDR2 ANQGSEA. The CDR3 nucleotides are TGCAGCGCCTCTGTTACAGGGCCTGAAGCTTTCTTT. Translated, it gives CSASVTGPEAFF. Based on the CDR3 plus reference TRBV29-1 and TRBJ1-1, the full variable domain is SAVISQKPSRDICQRGTSLTIQCQVDSQVTMMFWYRQQPGQSLTLIATANQGSEATYESGFVIDKFPISRPNLTFSTLTVSNMSPEDSSIYLCSASVTGPEAFFGQGTRLTVV.

This clonotype was found many times. The V gene is TRBV29-1, the J gene TRBJ1-4; possibly TRBD1 for D (6 bases). V lost 5 bases and J lost 4, with 11 bases in between. The CDR3 runs 13 residues. Germline CDR1 reads SQVTM; CDR2 reads ANQGSEA. The CDR3 is CSVRGTNNEKLFF. The CDR3 nucleotides are TGCAGCGTTAGGGGGACTAATAATGAAAAACTGTTTTTT.

Concerning this clonotype: The junction does not match germline at one end; this may be a read error. The rearrangement joins TRBV11-3 to TRBJ2-4; 7 nucleotides agree with TRBD2. The DNA matches TRBJ2-5 better at its end, which makes the J call doubtful. The CDR3 has 18 residues. Germline V gene sequence: CDR1 SGHNT, CDR2 YENEEA. The CDR3 region has the DNA TGTGCCGGCAGCTTGCCCTGTCGGGACTACTGGGCGTCAGAGACCCAGTACTTC. Its protein is CAGSLPCRDYWASETQYF.

V and J are TRBV11-2 and TRBJ2-5, with D tentatively TRBD1 (6 bases). Trimming took off 3 bases at V and 11 bases at J, with 16 bases between the two ends. Germline CDR1 is SGHAT and CDR2 is FQNNGV. The CDR3 is 13 residues long. The DNA of the CDR3 is TGTGCCAGCAGCTTCAACAGGGTAAATGAGCAGTACTTC. It encodes CASSFNRVNEQYF.

The chain joins TRBV5-5 to TRBJ2-7, with 7 bases that match TRBD1. The germline CDR1 and CDR2 sequences are SGHKS and YYEKEE (reference sequence). The CDR3 is 16 residues long. Trimming cost V 2 bases and J 1 base; bases outside gene matches: 9. The CDR3 nucleotides read TGTGCCAGCAGCTTCCAACAGGGGATGCCATCCTACGAGCAGTACTTC. Protein product: CASSFQQGMPSYEQYF.

In this sample, this clonotype turned up once. A read error may produce the germline difference seen at one junction end. The V and J genes are TRBV20-1 and TRBJ2-3; D is perhaps TRBD1 (5 bases). The CDR3 is 14 residues long. Germline CDR1 DFQATT, CDR2 SNEGSKA (reference sequence). In DNA form, the CDR3 reads TGCAGTGCCAGGGAAACTCTTTTCACAGGTACGCAGTATTTT. Its protein product is CSARETLFTGTQYF.

This clonotype was counted between two and nine times. This chain joins TRBV9 and TRBJ2-1, with D hard to call. In germline, CDR1 is SGDLS, CDR2 YYNGEE. This CDR3 has 12 amino acids. Trimming took off 3 bases at V and 10 bases at J, with 11 bases between the two ends. CDR3 region: CASSAAYGEQFF. The CDR3 DNA reads as TGTGCCAGCAGCGCCGCTTATGGAGAGCAGTTCTTC.

This clonotype was recorded many times. The V and J genes are TRBV4-3 and TRBJ1-2; no clear D. This CDR3 comprises 13 residues. The V and J ends lost 3 bases and 2 bases respectively, with 7 bases between them. The germline CDR1 and CDR2 sequences are LGHNA and YSLEER. CDR3: CASSQFNNYGYTF. The CDR3, as DNA: TGCGCCAGCAGCCAGTTTAACAACTATGGCTACACCTTC.

This clonotype was counted a few times. This chain uses TRBV7-2 with TRBJ2-2; 11 positions match TRBD2. This CDR3 spans 18 amino acids. With V trimmed by 1 base and J by 6 bases, 10 bases remained unmatched. Germline-derived CDR1 and CDR2 are SGHTA and FQGNSA. The CDR3 nucleotides are TGTGCCAGCAGCTTAGTGGGTCTAGCGGGAGGCAAGGCCGGGGAGCTGTTTTTT. Amino acid sequence: CASSLVGLAGGKAGELFF.

This clonotype was seen only a few times. The rearrangement uses TRBV7-2 and TRBJ2-2, with D unclear. CDR3 length: 14 residues. Germline CDR1 reads SGHTA; CDR2 reads FQGNSA. Trimming cost V 0 bases and J 6 bases, with 8 bases left between them. CDR3 DNA: TGTGCCAGCAGCTTAGCCCCCAGTTCCGGGGAGCTGTTTTTT. Translating it yields CASSLAPSSGELFF. The complete variable domain, with remaining parts taken from reference TRBV7-2 and TRBJ2-2, reads GAGVSQSPSNKVTEKGKDVELRCDPISGHTALYWYRQSLGQGLEFLIYFQGNSAPDKSGLPSDRFSAERTGGSVSTLTIQRTQQEDSAVYLCASSLAPSSGELFFGEGSRLTVL.

Only a few counts were recorded for this clonotype. The genes are TRBV12-3 or TRBV12-4 and TRBJ1-2; the match to TRBD1 covers 8 bases. The CDR3 length is 13 residues. J gave up 7 bases and V 6 bases, and 7 bases lay outside the gene matches. This CDR3 is CASRPGQVLGYTF. CDR3 in DNA: TGTGCCAGCAGACCGGGACAGGTCCTTGGCTACACCTTC.

The chain combines TRBV4-2 with TRBJ1-2; 12 bases agree with TRBD1. The CDR3 is made up of 20 amino acids. With V trimmed by 3 bases and J by 0 bases, 14 bases remained unmatched. The germline V gene encodes CDR1 LGHNA and CDR2 YNFKEQ. CDR3 DNA: TGTGCCAGCAGCCATGGGACAGGGGGCCTAAGTCGAGGGTCTAACTATGGCTACACCTTC. It yields the protein CASSHGTGGLSRGSNYGYTF.

The chain employs TRBV30 and TRBJ2-3; TRBD1 might be the D (6 bases). Germline CDR1 and CDR2: GTSNPN and SVGIG (reference sequence). The ends were cut back, 2 bases at V and 3 bases at J, with 15 bases in the middle. The CDR3 runs to 15 residues. The CDR3 sequence: CAWSRTDLSTDTQYF. In DNA form, the CDR3 reads TGTGCCTGGAGTCGGACAGATTTAAGTACAGATACGCAGTATTTT.

V usage is TRBV12-3 or TRBV12-4 and J usage is TRBJ2-5; a possible D gene is TRBD2 (6 bases). The J call may not be correct, given that the DNA end is closer to TRBJ2-7. This CDR3 has 14 amino acids. CDR3 coding DNA: TGTGCCAGCAGTTTTTCAGGAGGGGTCTACGAGCAGTACTTC. It specifies CASSFSGGVYEQYF.

The chain employs TRBV11-3 and TRBJ2-2; no reliable D call. This CDR3 spans 15 amino acids. Germline lookup yields CDR1 SGHNT and CDR2 YENEEA. V was shortened by 0 bases and J by 0 bases, with 5 bases between the two germline ends. CDR3 in amino acids: CASSLDNTNTGELFF. DNA for the CDR3: TGTGCCAGCAGCTTAGATAATACGAACACCGGGGAGCTGTTTTTT.

The rearrangement joins TRBV3-1 to TRBJ2-4; 15 bases match TRBD2. The end of the DNA is better explained by TRBJ2-5, so the J call may be wrong. The CDR3 sequence is 17 residues long. Germline V gene data show CDR1 as LGHDT and CDR2 as YNNKEL (reference sequence). DNA for the CDR3: TGTGCCAGCAGCCCGACCGGGACTAGCGGGAGGAAGGAGACCCAGTACTTC. Protein product: CASSPTGTSGRKETQYF.